The 16 T cell receptor beta chains below were found in one sample sequenced in a study of cytomegalovirus exposure and HLA in healthy donors. The PCR contained 60 Vbeta and 13 Jbeta primers. Sequenced by immunoSEQ multiplex PCR; TCRdb stores in-frame clones only, minus some. This sample lists about 52,000 clones; its ten largest clones have over 9%. Input material: PBMCs. The receptors were sampled from a woman in her sixties in good health and CMV-seropositive.

This rearrangement joins TRBV11-2 to TRBJ2-7, with 10 bases lining up with TRBD1. The CDR3 contains 14 residues. Unmatched junction bases numbered 4, after V lost 3 bases and J lost 5 bases. The V gene's germline CDR1 is SGHAT and CDR2 FQNNGV. The CDR3 DNA follows: TGTGCCAGCAGCTTTACGACAGGGGGCGACGAGCAGTACTTC. This sequence encodes CASSFTTGGDEQYF.

V and J are TRBV19 and TRBJ1-2; D is uncertain. Trimming cost V 1 base and J 4 bases, with 10 bases left between them. The CDR3 has 14 amino acids. CDR1 is LNHDA, CDR2 SQIVND, per germline (reference sequence). The CDR3 DNA sequence: TGTGCCAGTAGTATAGGCGTACTTACCTATGGCTACACCTTC. Its protein is CASSIGVLTYGYTF.

V is TRBV6-5 and J is TRBJ1-4; weak D call: TRBD1 (6 bases). Per the germline V gene, CDR1 is MNHEY and CDR2 is SVGAGI. This CDR3 region has 14 residues. Trimming removed 6 bases at V and 8 bases at J, with 16 bases between. The CDR3 here is CASSDRRIAEKLFF. The CDR3 nucleotides are TGTGCCAGCAGCGACAGGCGCATTGCAGAAAAACTGTTTTTT.

The rearrangement links TRBV19 to TRBJ1-2; perhaps TRBD1 as D (6 bases). Germline CDR1 reads LNHDA; CDR2 reads SQIVND (reference sequence). This CDR3 has 14 residues. The ends were cut back, 6 bases at V and 2 bases at J, with 13 bases in the middle. CDR3: CASSRDKGNYGYTF. CDR3 sequence (DNA): TGTGCCAGTAGCCGGGACAAGGGGAACTATGGCTACACCTTC.

V usage is TRBV5-1 and J usage is TRBJ2-1; TRBD1 matches 7 bases. Germline CDR1 SGHRS, CDR2 YFSETQ. CDR3 size: 15 residues. V gave up 0 bases and J gave up 4 bases; unmatched junction bases: 4. The CDR3 DNA reads as TGCGCCAGCAGCTTGGAACAGGGGTTGTACAATGAGCAGTTCTTC. Protein sequence: CASSLEQGLYNEQFF. The full variable domain, completed using reference TRBV5-1 and TRBJ2-1, is KAGVTQTPRYLIKTRGQQVTLSCSPISGHRSVSWYQQTPGQGLQFLFEYFSETQRNKGNFPGRFSGRQFSNSRSEMNVSTLELGDSALYLCASSLEQGLYNEQFFGPGTRLTVL.

The chain couples TRBV20-1 to TRBJ2-7; D might be TRBD2 (5 bases). Germline CDR1 is DFQATT and CDR2 is SNEGSKA (reference sequence). V was pared by 1 base and J by 5 bases, with 6 bases between. The CDR3 loop spans 11 amino acids. CDR3 residues: CSARVGDEQYF. CDR3 bases: TGCAGTGCTAGAGTCGGGGACGAGCAGTACTTC.

This sequence joins TRBV2 and TRBJ1-2, with 10 bases fitting TRBD1. Per germline, CDR1 SNHLY and CDR2 FYNNEI. The CDR3 runs 15 residues. Trimming at V came to 4 bases and at J to 3 bases, leaving 5 bases not matched to a gene. The CDR3 protein is CASSVDRGFDYGYTF. The CDR3 DNA reads TGTGCCAGCAGTGTGGACAGGGGGTTCGACTATGGCTACACCTTC.

The chain joins TRBV18 to TRBJ2-7, with 9 bases aligning to TRBD1. Germline CDR1 KGHSH, CDR2 LQKENI. V dropped 4 bases and J dropped 2; count of bases not matched to a gene: 3. The CDR3 extends over 14 amino acids. The CDR3 is CASSLQGAAYEQYF. The CDR3 DNA reads as TGTGCCAGCTCACTACAGGGGGCTGCCTACGAGCAGTACTTC.

This chain connects TRBV19 to TRBJ1-2, with 9 nucleotides matching TRBD1. With 7 bases clipped from V and 4 bases from J, the junction kept 7 bases outside the gene matches. The CDR3 runs 14 residues. The V gene's germline CDR1 is LNHDA and CDR2 SQIVND (reference sequence). The CDR3 DNA follows: TGTGCCAGTACTACGTTACAGGGGGCCTATGGCTACACCTTC. Residues: CASTTLQGAYGYTF.

The chain employs TRBV19 and TRBJ2-7; no definite D call. CDR1 LNHDA and CDR2 SQIVND come from the germline V gene (reference sequence). The CDR3 is 13 amino acids. V was trimmed by 3 bases and J by 3 bases, leaving 9 bases between them. In DNA form, the CDR3 reads TGTGCCAGTAGTATCCGCGGCGTCTACGAGCAGTACTTC. Translating gives CASSIRGVYEQYF.

This chain joins TRBV2 and TRBJ1-5; D might be TRBD1 (6 bases). The V end lost 6 bases, the J end lost 4 bases, and 13 bases lay between the germline ends. This CDR3 spans 14 amino acids. The germline gives CDR1 SNHLY, CDR2 FYNNEI. The CDR3 is CASRDTGQNQPQHF. The CDR3 nucleotides are TGTGCCAGCAGGGACACCGGACAGAATCAGCCCCAGCATTTT.

The chain employs TRBV6-5 and TRBJ1-5; D is possibly TRBD1 (5 bases). The CDR3 covers 14 residues. From germline, CDR1 is MNHEY and CDR2 SVGAGI. V lost 4 bases, J lost 0 bases, and 7 bases lay in between. The CDR3 DNA follows: TGTGCCAGCAGTTCGGGGGATAGCAATCAGCCCCAGCATTTT. Its translation: CASSSGDSNQPQHF.

The CDR3 protein is CASSYSEGALHF. CDR3 in DNA: TGTGCCAGCAGTTACTCGGAAGGGGCCCTCCACTTT. This chain connects TRBV6-5 to TRBJ1-6; TRBD1 might be the D (5 bases). This CDR3 has 12 amino acids. V was trimmed by 0 bases and J by 14 bases, leaving 8 bases between them. The germline gives CDR1 MNHEY, CDR2 SVGAGI.

CDR3 protein: CASSLTGQEKLFF. CDR3 sequence (DNA): TGTGCCAGCAGCTTGACAGGGCAAGAAAAACTGTTTTTT. V usage is TRBV5-4 and J usage is TRBJ1-4, with D possibly matching TRBD1 (6 bases). This CDR3 spans 13 amino acids. V lost 1 base to trimming and J lost 8 bases, with 9 bases between them. Germline-derived CDR1 and CDR2 are SGHNT and YYREEE (reference sequence).

The chain employs TRBV5-6 and TRBJ1-1; D possibly corresponds to TRBD1 (5 bases). Germline loops: CDR1 SGHDT, CDR2 YYEEEE. With 2 bases removed from V and 3 bases from J, the gap between germline ends came to 14 bases. The CDR3 is made up of 15 amino acids. The CDR3 DNA reads TGTGCCAGCAGCTTAGGTAACAGGATGGACACTGAAGCTTTCTTT. As protein: CASSLGNRMDTEAFF.

The V gene is TRBV11-3, the J gene TRBJ2-7, with a tentative D call TRBD1 (5 bases). Germline CDR1 and CDR2: SGHNT and YENEEA. The CDR3 is 12 amino acids. The ends were cut back, 7 bases at V and 3 bases at J, with 10 bases in the middle. For the CDR3, the DNA is TGTGCCAGCACCCTGGACAACTACGAGCAGTACTTC. It encodes CASTLDNYEQYF.